This is a list of T cell receptor beta chains from one sample in a study of shared clonotypes between healthy human individuals. Sequencing used immunoSEQ multiplex PCR; TCRdb keeps in-frame clones, though not all of them. Among about 2 million clones, approximately 94% were seen once, and the ten largest hold around 1%. Sequenced input: naive CD8+ T cells sorted from blood. These receptors came from a man between 18 and 35 years old in good health. Both conserved end residues are part of each CDR3. The order of the fields is V gene, J gene, CDR3 protein.

>TRBV18|TRBJ2-2
CASSPSETVNTGELFF
>TRBV13|TRBJ2-6
CASSGQAGANVLTF
>TRBV4-1|TRBJ2-1
CASSQVINEQFF
>TRBV4-3|TRBJ1-5
CASSQDPPGGEDQPQHF
>TRBV7-9|TRBJ2-1
CASSLRRAGGPRDEQFF
>TRBV5-1|TRBJ2-7
CASSLDGGNEQYF
>TRBV6-6|TRBJ1-1
CASSYEGQVIGTEAFF
>TRBV10-2|TRBJ2-7
CASSGTVYEQYF
>TRBV5-6|TRBJ2-6
CASSSLNRAGANVLTF
>TRBV5-1|TRBJ2-1
CASHSGGGNEQFF
>TRBV27|TRBJ1-1
CASSFPGDTEAFF
>TRBV5-1|TRBJ2-5
CASSGGLAGQETQYF